This T cell receptor (beta chain) appears in the sequencing data of a study of beta chain features in type 1 diabetes. Study-level points and caveats: All four CD4+ subsets from Type 1 diabetes patients carried moderately but significantly shorter TCRB CDR3s. Small HLA sub-analyses could not settle whether HLA shapes TCRB rearrangement.

Via CD45RO/CCR7/CD25/CD127/CD95/CD27, cells of the CD4+ naive, central memory, regulatory and stem cell-like memory subsets were sorted. Each sorted population was over 98% pure. All of the isolated RNA was reverse transcribed, so expressed TCRB transcripts were sequenced. The study sequenced naive, central memory and regulatory T cell samples to an average of around 3.4 million reads. Assay: immunoSEQ multiplex PCR; the TCRdb copy retains only in-frame clones and omits some. The sample records 250,000 to 300,000 clones, around an eighth being singletons. In the case of this clone: What it binds is unknown.

The V gene's germline CDR1 is SEHNR and CDR2 FQNEAQ (reference sequence). This CDR3 has 13 amino acids. J lost 4 bases, V lost 2 bases, and 2 bases had no gene match. Sequencing used naive CD4+ T cells from blood. The sequence was obtained from a man aged 30 to 39 with type 1 diabetes. The rearrangement joins TRBV7-9 to TRBJ2-7, with TRBD1 matching over 7 bases. CDR3: CASSLRTGYEQYF. CDR3 nucleotides: TGTGCCAGCAGCTTAAGGACAGGATACGAGCAGTACTTC.